One and the same sample provided the 8 T cell receptor beta chains below, sequenced in a study of cytomegalovirus exposure and HLA in healthy donors (dated by TCRdb to the late 2010s). Libraries were constructed by the immunoSEQ multiplex PCR assay. For the multiplex PCR, a mixture combining 60 forward primers for TCR Vbeta segments and 13 reverse primers for TCR Jbeta segments was used. Drawn from immuneACCESS, this table holds only the in-frame rearrangements with V and J called that TCRdb kept. Clones are partly lost; checked studies trace under half to an unresolved V gene and leave the rest unexplained. This sample gives fewer than 90,000 clones in total; roughly 85% of them show up just once. In total, the top ten clones hold roughly 5.5% of the sample. The specimen was PBMCs. Receptor source: a female donor in good health and CMV-seronegative.

This clone is labeled as medium-sized. The V call is TRBV27, the J call TRBJ2-7; possibly TRBD2 for D (6 bases). The germline V gene has CDR1 MNHEY and CDR2 SMNVEV (reference sequence). Trimming left V 6 bases short and J 2 bases short, with 14 bases between. The CDR3 loop spans 14 amino acids. CDR3 amino acids: CASSLRDLAYEQYF. Written as DNA, the CDR3 is TGTGCCAGCAGCCTCCGGGACTTAGCCTACGAGCAGTACTTC.

The rearrangement joins TRBV28 to TRBJ2-3; D ambiguous. Trimming removed 4 bases at V and 3 bases at J, with 11 bases between. This CDR3 has 14 amino acids. Germline CDR1 is MDHEN and CDR2 is SYDVKM. CDR3 amino acids: CASSSNQVTDTQYF. DNA for the CDR3: TGTGCCAGCAGTTCAAACCAGGTGACAGATACGCAGTATTTT.

This clone was detected a few times. This chain uses TRBV4-1 with TRBJ2-2, with 8 bases fitting TRBD1. J lost 5 bases, V lost 4 bases, and 6 bases had no gene match. Germline CDR1 is MGHRA and CDR2 is YSYEKL. The length of the CDR3 is 15 residues. For the CDR3, the DNA is TGCGCCAGCAGCCTTGGTACAGGGGGTACCGGGGAGCTGTTTTTT. Protein product: CASSLGTGGTGELFF.

The table lists this clone with a count of one. The CDR3 DNA reads TGTGCCAGCAGCTTGGCCGTGGCACCTTATGGCTACACCTTC. Protein sequence: CASSLAVAPYGYTF. The genes are TRBV5-6 and TRBJ1-2; no firm D call. Germline loops: CDR1 SGHDT, CDR2 YYEEEE. Trimming pared 0 bases from V and 5 bases from J, leaving 11 bases between. This CDR3 is built from 14 residues.

The V and J genes are TRBV7-9 and TRBJ1-1; 7 bases fit TRBD1. The CDR3 covers 15 residues. The trim removed 3 bases at V and 1 base at J, leaving 5 bases unmatched. Germline assignment: CDR1 SEHNR and CDR2 FQNEAQ (reference sequence). CDR3 residues: CASSLRGPQNTEAFF. CDR3 coding DNA: TGTGCCAGCAGCTTGAGGGGGCCTCAGAACACTGAAGCTTTCTTT.

The V call is TRBV28, the J call TRBJ2-7; TRBD1 is a possible D gene (5 bases). V lost 6 bases, J lost 0 bases, and 12 bases lay in between. The germline gives CDR1 MDHEN, CDR2 SYDVKM. The CDR3 is made up of 14 amino acids. CDR3 residues: CASRGLLPSYEQYF. The CDR3 nucleotides are TGTGCCAGCAGGGGGCTCCTCCCCTCCTACGAGCAGTACTTC.

The V and J genes are TRBV5-1 and TRBJ2-7; 8 positions match TRBD1. The ends lost 4 bases at V and 5 bases at J; junction bases unmatched: 8. CDR1 SGHRS and CDR2 YFSETQ come from the germline V gene. The CDR3 contains 14 residues. CDR3: CASSPGQGFHEQYF. In DNA form, the CDR3 reads TGCGCCAGCAGCCCCGGACAGGGCTTCCACGAGCAGTACTTC.

The chain uses TRBV5-4 and TRBJ1-1; D is perhaps TRBD1 (5 bases). CDR3 size: 16 residues. Germline V CDR1 and CDR2: SGHNT, YYREEE (reference sequence). V was clipped by 4 bases and J by 3 bases, with 19 bases between them. Here the CDR3 DNA reads TGTGCCAGCAGCCAACCCGCTGGCGGAGGGGACACTGAAGCTTTCTTT. Protein sequence: CASSQPAGGGDTEAFF.